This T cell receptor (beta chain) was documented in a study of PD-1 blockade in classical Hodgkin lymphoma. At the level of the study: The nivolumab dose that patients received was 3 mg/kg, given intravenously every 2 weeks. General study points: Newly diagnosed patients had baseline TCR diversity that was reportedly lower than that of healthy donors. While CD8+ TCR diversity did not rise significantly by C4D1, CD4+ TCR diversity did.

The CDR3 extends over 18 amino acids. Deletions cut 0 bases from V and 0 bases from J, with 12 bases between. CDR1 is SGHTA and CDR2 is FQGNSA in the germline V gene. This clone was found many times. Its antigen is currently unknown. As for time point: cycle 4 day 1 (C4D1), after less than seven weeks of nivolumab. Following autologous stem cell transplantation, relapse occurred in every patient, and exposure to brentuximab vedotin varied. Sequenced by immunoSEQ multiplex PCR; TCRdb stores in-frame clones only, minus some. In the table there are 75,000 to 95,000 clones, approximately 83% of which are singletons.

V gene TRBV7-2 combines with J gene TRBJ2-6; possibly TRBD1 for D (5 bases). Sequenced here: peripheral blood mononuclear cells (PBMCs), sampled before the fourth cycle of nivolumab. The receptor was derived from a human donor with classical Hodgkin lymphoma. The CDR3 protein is CASSLAASGHSGANVLTF. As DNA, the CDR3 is TGTGCCAGCAGCTTAGCGGCATCAGGACACTCTGGGGCCAACGTCCTGACTTTC. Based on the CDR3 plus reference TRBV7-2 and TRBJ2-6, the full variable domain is GAGVSQSPSNKVTEKGKDVELRCDPISGHTALYWYRQSLGQGLEFLIYFQGNSAPDKSGLPSDRFSAERTGGSVSTLTIQRTQQEDSAVYLCASSLAASGHSGANVLTFGAGSRLTVL.